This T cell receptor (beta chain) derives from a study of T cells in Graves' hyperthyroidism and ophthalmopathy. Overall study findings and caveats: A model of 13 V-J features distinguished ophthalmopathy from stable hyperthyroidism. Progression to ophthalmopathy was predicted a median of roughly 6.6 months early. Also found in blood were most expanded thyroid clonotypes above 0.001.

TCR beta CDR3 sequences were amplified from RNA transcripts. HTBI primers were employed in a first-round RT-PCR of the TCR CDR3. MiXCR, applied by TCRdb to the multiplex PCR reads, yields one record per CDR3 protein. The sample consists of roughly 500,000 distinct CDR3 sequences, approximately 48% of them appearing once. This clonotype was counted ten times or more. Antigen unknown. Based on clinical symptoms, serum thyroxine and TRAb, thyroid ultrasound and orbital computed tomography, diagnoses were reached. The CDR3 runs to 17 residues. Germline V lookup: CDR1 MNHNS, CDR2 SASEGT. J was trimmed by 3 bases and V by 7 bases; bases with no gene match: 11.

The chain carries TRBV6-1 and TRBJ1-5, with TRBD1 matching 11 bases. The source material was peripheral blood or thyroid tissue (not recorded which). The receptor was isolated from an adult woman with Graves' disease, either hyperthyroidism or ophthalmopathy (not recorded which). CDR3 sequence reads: CASTVFGQGASNQPQHF. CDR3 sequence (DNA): TGTGCCAGCACTGTATTCGGACAGGGGGCATCCAATCAGCCCCAGCATTTT.